Sequencing of this T cell receptor (beta chain) was carried out in a study of beta chain features in type 1 diabetes. This clone was counted a few times. As yet, its antigen is unknown. Study conclusions and caveats: A potential influence of HLA type upon TCRB rearrangement remained unresolved herein. Significant though moderate, a shortening of TCRB CDR3s appeared in all four CD4+ subsets of Type 1 diabetes patients.

Germline CDR1 and CDR2: SGHRS and YFSETQ. This CDR3 is built from 15 residues. The junction had 5 bases not matched to a gene; V was cut back by 0 bases and J by 4 bases. Expressed TCRB transcripts were sequenced, since all the RNA that had been isolated was reverse transcribed. Sequencing used immunoSEQ multiplex PCR; TCRdb keeps in-frame clones, though not all of them. The sample contains over 350,000 clones, roughly 15% of which appear only once. This chain links TRBV5-1 with TRBJ2-7; 9 bases align to TRBD1. The TCR originated in a woman between 18 and 29 years old in good health. The sequencing input was naive CD4+ T cells from blood. CDR3 sequence (DNA): TGCGCCAGCAGCTTGGCGGGAGGACAGGGGTACGAGCAGTACTTC. The encoded protein is CASSLAGGQGYEQYF.